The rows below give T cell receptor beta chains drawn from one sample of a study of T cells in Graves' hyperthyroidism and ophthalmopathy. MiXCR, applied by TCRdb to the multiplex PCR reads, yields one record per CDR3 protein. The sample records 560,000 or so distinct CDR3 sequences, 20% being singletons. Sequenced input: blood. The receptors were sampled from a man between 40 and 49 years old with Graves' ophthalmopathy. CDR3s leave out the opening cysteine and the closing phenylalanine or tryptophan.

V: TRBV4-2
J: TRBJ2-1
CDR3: ASSQVNLAGEYNEQF

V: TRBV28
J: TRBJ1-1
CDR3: ASSSPGTGGGKAF

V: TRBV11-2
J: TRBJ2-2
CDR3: ASSGTSVNTGELF

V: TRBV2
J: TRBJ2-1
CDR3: ASSGTSGSGYNEQF

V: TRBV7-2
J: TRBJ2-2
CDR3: ASSPQAGLAGNTGELF

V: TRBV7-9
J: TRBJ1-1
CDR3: ASSWRGAIETEAF

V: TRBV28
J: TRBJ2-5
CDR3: ASSSPSGSWDQETQY

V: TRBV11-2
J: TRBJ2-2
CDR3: ASSFRTSGGSGELF

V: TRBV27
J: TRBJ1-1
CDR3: ASRLGGNTEAF

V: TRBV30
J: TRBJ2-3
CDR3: AWSSGSTDTQY

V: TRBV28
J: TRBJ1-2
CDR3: ASSYTGLGYGYT

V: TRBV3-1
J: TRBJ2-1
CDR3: ASSKVRTGGNEQF